These T cell receptor beta chains were read from a single sample in a study of cytotoxic CD8 clonotypes in ibrutinib-treated CLL. Clones were read by immunoSEQ multiplex PCR, and TCRdb kept only the in-frame ones, dropping some. The data show around 50,000 clones, around three fifths seen once. The material sequenced was PBMCs, taken after 24 months of ibrutinib treatment. The receptors originated from a human donor with chronic lymphocytic leukemia. Each CDR3 is given with its conserved first and last residue. The D gene is left open where the match is weak. The size of a clone is reported for some rows only, either as once, few or many, or as a class for expanded clones.

D | J | size | V | CDR3 | DNA
. | TRBJ2-7 | . | TRBV7-6 | CASSLGGRSSYEQYF | TGTGCCAGCAGCTTAGGGGGCCGCAGCTCCTACGAGCAGTACTTC
TRBD1 | TRBJ2-1 | . | TRBV27 | CASSTDRGSSYNEQFF | TGTGCCAGCAGCACCGACAGGGGATCGTCCTACAATGAGCAGTTCTTC
TRBD1 | TRBJ2-7 | . | TRBV5-1 | CASQTGQGGLYEQYF | TGCGCCAGCCAGACCGGACAGGGGGGATTATACGAGCAGTACTTC
TRBD2 | TRBJ2-1 | few | TRBV2 | CASRPLAGGQNEQFF | TGTGCCAGCCGACCACTAGCGGGGGGGCAAAATGAGCAGTTCTTC
TRBD2 | TRBJ2-5 | . | TRBV19 | CASSMTSGGETQYF | TGTGCCAGTAGTATGACTAGCGGGGGAGAGACCCAGTACTTC
TRBD1 | TRBJ1-6 | . | TRBV5-1 | CASSPLGQGLGSPLHF | TGCGCCAGCAGCCCGCTAGGACAGGGGTTGGGTTCACCCCTCCACTTT
. | TRBJ1-5 | few | TRBV4-1 | CASSQDSGYSNQPQHF | TGCGCCAGCAGCCAAGATTCGGGGTATAGCAATCAGCCCCAGCATTTT
TRBD1 | TRBJ1-5 | . | TRBV6-5 | CASSPGTGSFQPQHF | TGTGCCAGCAGTCCTGGGACAGGGTCATTTCAGCCCCAGCATTTT
. | TRBJ2-3 | . | TRBV10-2 | CASSESAGPPTDTQYF | TGCGCCAGCAGTGAGTCTGCGGGGCCCCCCACAGATACGCAGTATTTT
. | TRBJ1-4 | . | TRBV10-3 | CAISEGREGEKLFF | TGTGCCATCAGTGAGGGAAGAGAGGGTGAAAAACTGTTTTTT
. | TRBJ1-2 | . | TRBV27 | CASSTDPAYGYTF | TGTGCCAGCAGCACAGATCCAGCCTATGGCTACACCTTC
. | TRBJ2-2 | . | TRBV7-7 | CASSLKPTGGELFF | TGTGCCAGCAGCTTAAAACCGACCGGCGGGGAGCTGTTTTTT
. | TRBJ2-7 | . | TRBV28 | CASSLGAYEQYF | TGTGCCAGCAGTTTGGGCGCTTACGAGCAGTACTTC
. | TRBJ2-2 | . | TRBV27 | CASSFGRSNTGELFF | TGTGCCAGCAGTTTCGGGAGATCCAACACCGGGGAGCTGTTTTTT
TRBD1 | TRBJ2-7 | . | TRBV29-1 | CSVEGTAYEQYF | TGCAGCGTTGAGGGGACAGCCTACGAGCAGTACTTC
TRBD2 | TRBJ2-1 | . | TRBV2 | CASTPPGLAGGGFNEQFF | TGTGCCAGCACCCCGCCCGGACTAGCGGGGGGGGGTTTCAATGAGCAGTTCTTC
. | TRBJ1-2 | few | TRBV5-1 | CASSRTSGVVNYGYTF | TGCGCCAGCAGCAGGACGTCGGGGGTCGTCAACTATGGCTACACCTTC
. | TRBJ1-1 | . | TRBV19 | CASSSPFRIMNTEAFF | TGTGCCAGTAGTAGCCCTTTTCGGATCATGAACACTGAAGCTTTCTTT
. | TRBJ2-1 | . | TRBV6-1 | CASSESVYRPYNEQFF | TGTGCCAGCAGTGAATCAGTCTACCGCCCCTACAATGAGCAGTTCTTC
. | TRBJ2-5 | . | TRBV7-9 | CASSLEAGGGETQYF | TGTGCCAGCAGCTTAGAGGCAGGGGGAGGGGAGACCCAGTACTTC
TRBD2 | TRBJ2-3 | few | TRBV6-5 | CASRSGGGGDTQYF | TGTGCCAGCAGATCCGGGGGGGGAGGAGATACGCAGTATTTT
. | TRBJ1-2 | . | TRBV21-1 | CASSTPQEGYTF | TGTGCCAGCAGCACCCCTCAAGAGGGCTACACCTTC
. | TRBJ2-7 | . | TRBV5-1 | CASSLVPADSSYEQYF | TGCGCCAGCAGCTTGGTCCCTGCGGATAGCTCCTACGAGCAGTACTTC
TRBD1 | TRBJ1-1 | . | TRBV7-2 | CASSPGTASDEAFF | TGTGCCAGCAGCCCCGGGACAGCGTCTGATGAAGCTTTCTTT
. | TRBJ1-1 | . | TRBV19 | CASSIKAMNTEAFF | TGTGCCAGTAGTATAAAAGCGATGAACACTGAAGCTTTCTTT
TRBD2 | TRBJ2-2 | . | TRBV7-7 | CASSLVPSGGNTGELFF | TGTGCCAGCAGCTTAGTTCCTAGCGGGGGGAACACCGGGGAGCTGTTTTTT
. | TRBJ1-4 | . | TRBV18 | CASSPQPAGTWDEKLFF | TGTGCCAGCTCACCCCAACCGGCCGGGACATGGGATGAAAAACTGTTTTTT
. | TRBJ2-1 | once | TRBV5-4 | CASSPRGNYNEQFF | TGTGCCAGCAGCCCCAGGGGTAACTACAATGAGCAGTTCTTC
. | TRBJ2-7 | . | TRBV12-5 | CASGFIQRHYEQYF | TGTGCTAGTGGTTTTATACAGCGGCACTACGAGCAGTACTTC
TRBD2 | TRBJ2-3 | few | TRBV11-2 | CASSLPLAGGRGDTQYF | TGTGCCAGCAGCTTGCCGCTAGCGGGGGGGCGGGGAGATACGCAGTATTTT
TRBD1 | TRBJ1-4 | . | TRBV5-4 | CASSVRQGDDEKLFF | TGTGCCAGCAGCGTAAGACAGGGGGATGATGAAAAACTGTTTTTT
. | TRBJ2-7 | . | TRBV5-6 | CASSLDRAGEQYF | TGTGCCAGCAGCTTGGACAGGGCAGGGGAGCAGTACTTC
. | TRBJ1-2 | . | TRBV15 | CATSRDPAVPRYGYTF | TGTGCCACCAGCAGAGATCCGGCAGTTCCCCGCTATGGCTACACCTTC
. | TRBJ2-1 | . | TRBV11-2 | CASSLGVEQFF | TGTGCCAGCAGCTTAGGGGTTGAGCAGTTCTTC
. | TRBJ1-1 | few | TRBV2 | CASSVRPGNTEAFF | TGTGCCAGCAGTGTACGTCCAGGGAACACTGAAGCTTTCTTT
. | TRBJ2-6 | . | TRBV6-1 | CASSEAGAGANVLTF | TGTGCCAGCAGTGAAGCGGGGGCTGGGGCCAACGTCCTGACTTTC
. | TRBJ2-7 | . | TRBV6-5 | CASHQRGYEQYF | TGTGCCAGCCACCAACGGGGGTACGAGCAGTACTTC
. | TRBJ2-5 | . | TRBV29-1 | CSVEAPGGGRYQETQYF | TGCAGCGTTGAAGCGCCAGGGGGAGGGAGGTACCAAGAGACCCAGTACTTC
. | TRBJ2-1 | few | TRBV6-1 | CASGEDASRWNEQFF | TGTGCCTCCGGTGAGGACGCCAGCAGGTGGAATGAGCAGTTCTTC
TRBD1 | TRBJ1-5 | few | TRBV7-7 | CAGDRGISDNQPQHF | TGTGCTGGTGACAGGGGGATAAGCGACAATCAGCCCCAGCATTTT
. | TRBJ2-3 | . | TRBV10-3 | CAISVGKDTQYF | TGTGCCATCAGTGTGGGGAAGGATACGCAGTATTTT
TRBD2 | TRBJ2-1 | few | TRBV28 | CASSRPGLARNEQFF | TGTGCCAGCAGTAGGCCGGGACTAGCTAGGAATGAGCAGTTCTTC
TRBD1 | TRBJ1-4 | few | TRBV5-1 | CASSPPTGGTGEKLFF | TGCGCCAGCAGCCCCCCGACAGGGGGGACTGGGGAAAAACTGTTTTTT
. | TRBJ1-6 | few | TRBV2 | CASGRDSIMESPLHF | TGTGCCAGCGGCAGAGACAGTATAATGGAATCACCCCTCCACTTT
TRBD2 | TRBJ2-3 | many | TRBV5-5 | CASSLAGGVDTQYF | TGTGCCAGCAGCTTAGCGGGGGGCGTGGATACGCAGTATTTT
. | TRBJ1-2 | . | TRBV4-1 | CASSQRDNNYGYTF | TGCGCCAGCAGCCAAAGGGACAATAACTATGGCTACACCTTC
TRBD1 | TRBJ1-1 | . | TRBV20-1 | CSASTRQGAFF | TGCAGTGCTAGCACCCGACAGGGAGCTTTCTTT
TRBD2 | TRBJ2-3 | . | TRBV7-6 | CASSLTSGGVTDTQYF | TGTGCCAGCAGCCTCACTAGCGGGGGGGTCACAGATACGCAGTATTTT
TRBD1 | TRBJ1-2 | . | TRBV7-2 | CASSTGGPYGYTF | TGTGCCAGCAGTACAGGGGGGCCCTATGGCTACACCTTC
. | TRBJ2-5 | once | TRBV6-1 | CASSGIWRGRSQETQYF | TGTGCCAGCAGTGGGATTTGGAGGGGACGTTCCCAAGAGACCCAGTACTTC
. | TRBJ2-1 | . | TRBV6-1 | CASSEPRSHHNEQFF | TGTGCCAGCAGTGAGCCCAGGAGCCATCACAATGAGCAGTTCTTC
. | TRBJ1-1 | . | TRBV7-9 | CASSDVVLGQANTEAFF | TGTGCCAGCAGCGATGTGGTTTTGGGGCAGGCGAACACTGAAGCTTTCTTT
. | TRBJ1-1 | many | TRBV5-1 | CASSSRGIAGQNTEAFF | TGCGCCAGCAGCAGCCGAGGGATTGCTGGTCAGAACACTGAAGCTTTCTTT
. | TRBJ2-2 | . | TRBV5-1 | CASSGYVDTGELFF | TGCGCCAGCAGCGGGTACGTTGACACCGGGGAGCTGTTTTTT
. | TRBJ1-1 | . | TRBV6-5 | CASSFTPPNTEAFF | TGTGCCAGCAGTTTCACCCCACCCAACACTGAAGCTTTCTTT
. | TRBJ2-3 | few | TRBV5-4 | CASSLAQAGDTQYF | TGTGCCAGCAGCTTGGCGCAGGCCGGGGATACGCAGTATTTT
. | TRBJ1-1 | . | TRBV5-4 | CASSSPGRWNTEAFF | TGTGCCAGCAGCTCACCGGGACGCTGGAACACTGAAGCTTTCTTT
. | TRBJ1-2 | . | TRBV4-1 | CASSQDAGRGYGYTF | TGCGCCAGCAGCCAAGATGCGGGTCGGGGCTATGGCTACACCTTC
TRBD2 | TRBJ2-7 | many | TRBV6-1 | CASSVTGTSGRGYF | TGTGCCAGCAGTGTCACCGGGACTAGCGGTCGAGGGTACTTC
. | TRBJ2-1 | . | TRBV5-1 | CASAQRGQGLGNEQFF | TGCGCCAGCGCACAAAGAGGGCAGGGGTTGGGCAATGAGCAGTTCTTC